This T cell receptor (beta chain) stems from a study of Ad26.COV2.S vaccination and SARS-CoV-2 variants. The CDR3 is 13 amino acids. Germline V gives CDR1 MNHEY, CDR2 SVGAGI. The V segment lost 6 bases and the J segment 5 bases; nucleotides outside the gene matches: 4. Treatment in this sample: around 19 received Ad26.COV2.S at low or high dose, single or two shots; 5 received placebo; per-sample allocation not given. Samples were taken on day 63 after the first vaccine or placebo injection. Sequencing was performed with immunoSEQ multiplex PCR; in TCRdb, only in-frame clones are kept and a portion is missing. The data show 300,000 to 450,000 clones, with about 88% seen just once and roughly 3.3% held by the top ten.

The V call is TRBV6-5, the J call TRBJ2-7; 10 positions match TRBD1. The sequence was collected from a person between 18 and 60 years old who received the Ad26.COV2.S COVID-19 vaccine or a placebo. Here the sequenced sample was peripheral blood, taken in a trial of Ad26.COV2.S vaccine versus placebo. The CDR3 DNA sequence: TGTGCCAGCAGGACAGGGGGCTTTCACGAGCAGTACTTC. Its protein product is CASRTGGFHEQYF.